Listed below are T cell receptor beta chains from one sample, sequenced in a study of blood T cell repertoires in COVID-19. The repertoire was sequenced with immunoSEQ multiplex PCR; TCRdb's copy has only in-frame clones and lacks some. The sample records more than 3,500 clones, about 90% being singletons. The sequenced sample consisted of peripheral blood. These receptors all stem from a man between 45 and 60 years old with active COVID-19. Each CDR3 is given with its conserved first and last residue. D genes are given only for firm matches. The size field is filled for only some rows; it gives once, few, many or a size class.

size	V	J	D	DNA	CDR3
once	TRBV5-6	TRBJ2-1	TRBD1	TGTGCCAGCAGCTTGACAGGGGGAAACAATGAGCAGTTCTTC	CASSLTGGNNEQFF
NA	TRBV5-1	TRBJ2-2	NA	TGCGCCAGCGAGTCGACAGGTGGGACCGGGGAGCTGTTTTTT	CASESTGGTGELFF
NA	TRBV28	TRBJ2-4	TRBD1	TGTGCCAGCACTGATCTTCGGACAGGGGCCACCCTAGCCAAAAACATTCAGTACTTC	CASTDLRTGATLAKNIQYF
NA	TRBV25-1	TRBJ2-3	NA	TGTGCCAGCAGTGACAGGGGAGTGAGCACAGATACGCAGTATTTT	CASSDRGVSTDTQYF
NA	TRBV3-1/TRBV3-2	TRBJ1-4	NA	TGTGCCAGCAGCCTAGGACTAGGGGAAAAACTGTTTTTT	CASSLGLGEKLFF
NA	TRBV4-2	TRBJ2-5	TRBD2	TGTGCCAGCAGCCAAGATAGCGGGACCCAAGAGACCCAGTACTTC	CASSQDSGTQETQYF
NA	TRBV5-6	TRBJ1-2	NA	TGTGCCAGCAGCCCCGGTCCCGGTAAGATGTATGGCTACACCTTC	CASSPGPGKMYGYTF
NA	TRBV11-3	TRBJ2-7	TRBD1	TGTGCCAGCAGCCCCAGGGGACAGGGGGCCTTCCACGAGCAGTACTTC	CASSPRGQGAFHEQYF
NA	TRBV5-5	TRBJ2-1	NA	TGTGCCAGCAGCTTTGGGACATCGGAGCAGTTCTTC	CASSFGTSEQFF
NA	TRBV3-1/TRBV3-2	TRBJ2-1	NA	TGTGCCAGCAGCCAAGATAGGCCAGGGGTCGACAATGAGCAGTTCTTC	CASSQDRPGVDNEQFF
NA	TRBV7-2	TRBJ1-3	NA	TGTGCCAGCAGCTTAGTAGGGGCCGGACTAGATTCTGGAAACACCATATATTTT	CASSLVGAGLDSGNTIYF
NA	TRBV27	TRBJ1-6	TRBD1	TGTGCCAGCAGTTCCGGGACAGGGTATTTTTCACCCCTCCACTTT	CASSSGTGYFSPLHF
NA	TRBV27	TRBJ2-7	NA	TGTGCCAGCAGTTTGAAGGGGTATGGTCTCTACGAGCAGTACTTC	CASSLKGYGLYEQYF
NA	TRBV6-2/TRBV6-3	TRBJ2-7	NA	TGTGCCAGCAGTTACTCCTCGGAGGGGAGCGAGCAGTACTTC	CASSYSSEGSEQYF
NA	TRBV27	TRBJ2-5	NA	TGTGCCAGCAGTTTAACAATGCAACAAGAGACCCAGTACTTC	CASSLTMQQETQYF
NA	TRBV5-4	TRBJ2-5	TRBD2	TGTGCCAGCAGCTTTCGCAGACTAGCGGGAGGGGAGACCCAGTACTTC	CASSFRRLAGGETQYF
NA	TRBV27	TRBJ2-7	NA	TGTGCCAGCAGTTTAAGGCAGGGGAGTGACGAGCAGTACTTC	CASSLRQGSDEQYF